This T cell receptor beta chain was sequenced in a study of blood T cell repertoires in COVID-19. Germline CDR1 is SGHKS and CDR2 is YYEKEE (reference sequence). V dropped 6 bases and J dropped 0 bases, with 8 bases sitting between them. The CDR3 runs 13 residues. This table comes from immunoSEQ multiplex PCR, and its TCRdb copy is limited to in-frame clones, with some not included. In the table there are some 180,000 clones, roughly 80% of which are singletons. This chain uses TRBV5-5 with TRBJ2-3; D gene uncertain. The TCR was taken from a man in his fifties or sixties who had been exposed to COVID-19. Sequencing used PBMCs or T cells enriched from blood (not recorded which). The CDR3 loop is CASTSLSTDTQYF. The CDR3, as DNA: TGTGCCAGCACGTCTCTGAGCACAGATACGCAGTATTTT.